One sample yielded the 10 T cell receptor beta chains listed below, sequenced in a study of long-term antiretroviral therapy in people with HIV. It was version v3.0 of the immunoSEQ assay that was run at survey level. Profiling relied on immunoSEQ multiplex PCR, and the TCRdb table lists in-frame clones only, not all of them. The repertoire holds 30,000 to 40,000 clones, 70% to 90% seen once, with about 10% in the top ten. Sequences were derived from unsorted PBMCs, sampled 2.2 years after starting antiretroviral therapy. The receptors here all came from a man younger than 30 with HIV.

The chain employs TRBV11-1 and TRBJ2-7; D possibly matches TRBD1 or TRBD2 (5 bases each). The CDR3 has 13 amino acids. Trimming left V 1 base short and J 2 bases short, with 6 bases between. Germline V gene lookup returns CDR1 SGHAT and CDR2 FQDESV (reference sequence). The CDR3 DNA reads TGTGCCAGCAGCTTAGGGGGGACCTACGAGCAGTACTTC. Translating it yields CASSLGGTYEQYF.

The V and J genes are TRBV7-9 and TRBJ2-5; 7 bases fit TRBD1. CDR1 and CDR2 (germline): SEHNR, FQNEAQ (reference sequence). The V segment lost 2 bases and the J segment 1 base; nucleotides outside the gene matches: 1. The CDR3 is 14 amino acids. CDR3: CASSLRTGQETQYF. The CDR3 DNA follows: TGTGCCAGCAGCTTAAGGACAGGCCAAGAGACCCAGTACTTC.

The chain couples TRBV28 to TRBJ2-6, with 7 nucleotides matching TRBD2. Trimming removed 6 bases from V and 1 base from J; junction bases left unmatched: 3. The CDR3 contains 15 residues. CDR1 and CDR2 from the germline V gene are MDHEN and SYDVKM. The CDR3 here is CASRGGASGANVLTF. The CDR3 coding sequence is TGTGCCAGCAGGGGAGGGGCTTCTGGGGCCAACGTCCTGACTTTC.

The chain carries TRBV6-5 and TRBJ1-2; D possibly corresponds to TRBD1 (5 bases). V lost 2 bases, J lost 2 bases, and 12 bases lay in between. The CDR3 covers 15 residues. Germline V gives CDR1 MNHEY, CDR2 SVGAGI. The CDR3 protein is CASSYGWGENYGYTF. The CDR3 DNA reads as TGTGCCAGCAGTTACGGCTGGGGGGAGAACTATGGCTACACCTTC.

Only one count was recorded for this clone. The rearrangement uses TRBV28 and TRBJ2-2; 7 nucleotides line up with TRBD2. Germline V gives CDR1 MDHEN, CDR2 SYDVKM. Trimming cost V 3 bases and J 2 bases; bases outside gene matches: 3. This CDR3 spans 15 amino acids. The CDR3 protein is CASSLASGNTGELFF. DNA of the CDR3: TGTGCCAGCAGTTTGGCTAGCGGAAACACCGGGGAGCTGTTTTTT.

This clone was recorded only once. This chain connects TRBV9 to TRBJ2-1; 9 bases fit TRBD1. The CDR3 length is 15 residues. V lost 2 bases, J lost 2 bases, and 2 bases stayed unmatched. Per the germline V gene, CDR1 is SGDLS and CDR2 is YYNGEE. This chain's CDR3 is CASSVGQGPYNEQFF. The CDR3 DNA sequence: TGTGCCAGCAGCGTGGGACAGGGACCCTACAATGAGCAGTTCTTC.

The chain carries TRBV9 and TRBJ1-5, with TRBD1 matching 10 bases. Per germline, CDR1 SGDLS and CDR2 YYNGEE. Trimming took 0 bases from V and 6 from J; bases not matched to a gene: 6. CDR3 length: 16 amino acids. CDR3 nucleotide sequence: TGTGCCAGCAGCGTAGATGCCGGGACAGGGGTTCAGCCCCAGCATTTT. This sequence encodes CASSVDAGTGVQPQHF.

The J gene is TRBJ2-5, the V gene TRBV10-3, with D perhaps TRBD1 (5 bases). V gave up 5 bases and J gave up 7 bases, with 11 bases separating them. The CDR3 runs 12 residues. Germline V CDR1 and CDR2: ENHRY, SYGVKD. CDR3 protein: CAISQAQGTQYF. Here the CDR3 DNA reads TGTGCCATCAGTCAGGCCCAGGGGACCCAGTACTTC.

The chain couples TRBV7-9 to TRBJ1-1; D is unresolved. The CDR3 sequence is 13 residues long. Looked up from germline, CDR1 is SEHNR and CDR2 is FQNEAQ (reference sequence). The V and J ends lost 4 bases and 8 bases respectively, with 14 bases between them. CDR3 sequence: CASSSRFRVEAFF. As DNA, the CDR3 is TGTGCCAGCAGCTCCCGGTTTCGGGTAGAAGCTTTCTTT.

V is TRBV27 and J is TRBJ2-1; 9 bases fit TRBD1. The trim removed 3 bases at V and 0 bases at J, leaving 3 bases unmatched. The CDR3 spans 16 residues. Germline V gene lookup returns CDR1 MNHEY and CDR2 SMNVEV (reference sequence). CDR3 sequence: CASSFGTGSSYNEQFF. CDR3 DNA: TGTGCCAGCAGTTTCGGGACAGGGTCCTCCTACAATGAGCAGTTCTTC.